This entry features one T cell receptor beta chain sequence. Its antigen remains unknown. CDR1 is MDHEN and CDR2 is SYDVKM in the germline V gene. Losses at the gene ends were 6 bases for V and 7 bases for J; bases not matched to a gene: 7. The CDR3 length is 13 residues. These data are taken from a study of Graves' ophthalmopathy and Graves' hyperthyroidism. Ophthalmopathy donors' eye disease showed moderate-to-severe activity, CAS of at least 3, NOSPECS of at least 4 and duration under 3 months. Amplification of TCR beta CDR3 regions used RNA transcripts. Second-round multiplex PCR followed a first-round RT-PCR using HTBI primers. TCRdb re-called the multiplex PCR reads through MiXCR, storing one row per CDR3 protein. The data show 150,000 or so distinct CDR3 sequences, around two fifths seen once. Study observations and caveats: The blood repertoire also included most expanded thyroid clonotypes above 0.001 frequency.

The source material was peripheral blood. The receptor comes from a woman aged 40 to 55 with Graves' ophthalmopathy. The V call is TRBV28, the J call TRBJ1-2, with 8 bases lining up with TRBD1. CDR3 nucleotides: TGTGCCAGCAGAGGGACAGGAGTAGTTGGCTACACCTTC. Its protein is CASRGTGVVGYTF.